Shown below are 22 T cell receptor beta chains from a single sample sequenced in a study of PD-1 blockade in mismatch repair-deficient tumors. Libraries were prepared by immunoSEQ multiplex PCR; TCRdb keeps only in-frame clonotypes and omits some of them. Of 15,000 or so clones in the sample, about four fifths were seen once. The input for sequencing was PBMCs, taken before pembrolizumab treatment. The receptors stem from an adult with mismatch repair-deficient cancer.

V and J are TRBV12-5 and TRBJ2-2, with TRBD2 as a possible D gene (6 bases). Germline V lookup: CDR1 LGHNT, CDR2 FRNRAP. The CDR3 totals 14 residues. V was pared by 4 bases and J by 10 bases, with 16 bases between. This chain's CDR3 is CASGSDWGLPELFF. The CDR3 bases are TGTGCTAGTGGTTCCGACTGGGGACTCCCGGAGCTGTTTTTT. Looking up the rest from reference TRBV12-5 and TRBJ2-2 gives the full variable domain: DARVTQTPRHKVTEMGQEVTMRCQPILGHNTVFWYRQTMMQGLELLAYFRNRAPLDDSGMPKDRFSAEMPDATLATLKIQPSEPRDSAVYFCASGSDWGLPELFFGEGSRLTVL.

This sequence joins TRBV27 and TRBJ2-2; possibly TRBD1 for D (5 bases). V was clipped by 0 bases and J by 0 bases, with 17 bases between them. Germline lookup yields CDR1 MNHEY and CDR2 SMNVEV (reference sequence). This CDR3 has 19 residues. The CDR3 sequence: CASSLSGMNRNTNTGELFF. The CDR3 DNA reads TGTGCCAGCAGTTTATCGGGGATGAACAGGAATACGAACACCGGGGAGCTGTTTTTT.

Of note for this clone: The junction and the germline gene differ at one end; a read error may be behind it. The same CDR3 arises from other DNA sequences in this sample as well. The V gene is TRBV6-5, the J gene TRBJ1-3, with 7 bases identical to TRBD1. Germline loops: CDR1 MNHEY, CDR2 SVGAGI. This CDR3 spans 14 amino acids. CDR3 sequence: CASSYDREVNTIYF. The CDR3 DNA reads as TGCGCCAGCAGTTACGACAGGGAGGTAAACACCATATATTTT.

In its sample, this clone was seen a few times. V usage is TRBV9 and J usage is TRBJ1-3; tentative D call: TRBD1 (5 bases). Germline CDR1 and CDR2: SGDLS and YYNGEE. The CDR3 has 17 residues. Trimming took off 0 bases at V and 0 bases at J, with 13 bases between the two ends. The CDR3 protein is CASSVGLGGDSGNTIYF. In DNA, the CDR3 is TGTGCCAGCAGCGTAGGATTGGGGGGAGACTCTGGAAACACCATATATTTT.

The CDR3 nucleotides read TGTGCCAGCAGCTTGGGGGGTCGGGGGTCTAATGAAAAACTGTTTTTT. Residues: CASSLGGRGSNEKLFF. The V gene is TRBV5-6, the J gene TRBJ1-4, with TRBD1 as a possible D gene (5 bases). V lost 0 bases and J lost 3, with 12 bases in between. This CDR3 is 16 amino acids long. The germline gives CDR1 SGHDT, CDR2 YYEEEE.

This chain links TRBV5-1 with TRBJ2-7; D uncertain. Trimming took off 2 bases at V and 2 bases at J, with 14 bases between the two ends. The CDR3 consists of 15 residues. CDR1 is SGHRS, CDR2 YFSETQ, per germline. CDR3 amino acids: CASSFASAPTYEQYF. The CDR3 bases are TGCGCCAGCAGCTTCGCGTCGGCCCCTACCTACGAGCAGTACTTC.

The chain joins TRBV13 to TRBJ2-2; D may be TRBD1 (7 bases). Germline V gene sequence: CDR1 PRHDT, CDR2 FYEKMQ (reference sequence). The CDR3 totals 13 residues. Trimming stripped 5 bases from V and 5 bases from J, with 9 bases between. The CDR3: CASSPGGTGELFF. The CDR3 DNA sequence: TGTGCCAGCAGCCCAGGGGGGACCGGGGAGCTGTTTTTT.

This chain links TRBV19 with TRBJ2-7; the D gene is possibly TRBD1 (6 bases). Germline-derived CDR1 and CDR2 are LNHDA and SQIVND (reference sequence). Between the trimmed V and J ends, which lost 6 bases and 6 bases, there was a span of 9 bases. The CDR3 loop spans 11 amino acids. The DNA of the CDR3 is TGTGCCAGTAGAGTCAGGGGCGAGCAGTACTTC. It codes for CASRVRGEQYF.

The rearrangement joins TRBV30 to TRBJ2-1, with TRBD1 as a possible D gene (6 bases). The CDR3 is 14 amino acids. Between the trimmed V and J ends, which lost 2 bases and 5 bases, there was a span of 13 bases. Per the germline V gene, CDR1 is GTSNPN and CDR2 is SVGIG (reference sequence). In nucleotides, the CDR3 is TGTGCCTGGAGTCCAGGGGTTGGGAACAATGAGCAGTTCTTC. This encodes CAWSPGVGNNEQFF. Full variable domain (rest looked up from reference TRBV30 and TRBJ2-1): SQTIHQWPATLVQPVGSPLSLECTVEGTSNPNLYWYRQAAGRGLQLLFYSVGIGQISSEVPQNLSASRPQDRQFILSSKKLLLSDSGFYLCAWSPGVGNNEQFFGPGTRLTVL.

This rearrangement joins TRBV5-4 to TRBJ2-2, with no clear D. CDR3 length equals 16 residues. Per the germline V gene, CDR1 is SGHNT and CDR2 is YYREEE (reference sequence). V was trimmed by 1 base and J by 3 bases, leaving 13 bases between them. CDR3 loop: CASSLFSGLDTGELFF. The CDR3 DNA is TGTGCCAGCAGCTTGTTCTCTGGGTTGGACACCGGGGAGCTGTTTTTT.

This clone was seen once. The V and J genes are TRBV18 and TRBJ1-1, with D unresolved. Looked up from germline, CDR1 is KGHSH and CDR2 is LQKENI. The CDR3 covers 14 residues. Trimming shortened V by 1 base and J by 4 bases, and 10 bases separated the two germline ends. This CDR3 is CASSPRSQITEAFF. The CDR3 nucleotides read TGTGCCAGCTCACCACGGTCTCAGATCACTGAAGCTTTCTTT.

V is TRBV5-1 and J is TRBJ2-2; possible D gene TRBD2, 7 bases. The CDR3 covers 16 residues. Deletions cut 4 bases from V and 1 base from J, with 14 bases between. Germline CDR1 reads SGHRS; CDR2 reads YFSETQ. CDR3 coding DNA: TGCGCCAGCAGCCCTTCGAGGGGGGGGAACACCGGGGAGCTGTTTTTT. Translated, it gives CASSPSRGGNTGELFF.

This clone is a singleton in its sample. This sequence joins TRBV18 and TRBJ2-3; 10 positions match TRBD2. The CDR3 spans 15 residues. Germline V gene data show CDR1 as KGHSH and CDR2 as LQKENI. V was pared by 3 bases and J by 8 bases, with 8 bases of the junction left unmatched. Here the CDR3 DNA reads TGTGCCAGCTCACCGCCTAGCGGGAGTGTAGGTACGCAGTATTTT. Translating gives CASSPPSGSVGTQYF.

For the CDR3, the DNA is TGTGCCATCTCGACCAGGGGGCGGGAGACCCAGTACTTC. Translating it yields CAISTRGRETQYF. The genes are TRBV28 and TRBJ2-5; 8 positions match TRBD1. From germline, CDR1 is MDHEN and CDR2 SYDVKM. V was clipped by 10 bases and J by 5 bases; unmatched bases: 9. CDR3 length: 13 residues. The whole variable domain, remainder taken from reference TRBV28 and TRBJ2-5, is DVKVTQSSRYLVKRTGEKVFLECVQDMDHENMFWYRQDPGLGLRLIYFSYDVKMKEKGDIPEGYSVSREKKERFSLILESASTNQTSMYLCAISTRGRETQYFGPGTRLLVL.

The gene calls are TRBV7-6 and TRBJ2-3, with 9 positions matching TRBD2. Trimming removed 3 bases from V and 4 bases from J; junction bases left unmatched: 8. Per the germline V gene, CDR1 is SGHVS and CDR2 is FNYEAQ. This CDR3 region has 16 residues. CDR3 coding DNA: TGTGCCAGCAGCTTGGCGGGAGGGCCCGGACCAGATACGCAGTATTTT. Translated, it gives CASSLAGGPGPDTQYF.

CDR3 region: CASSQEVAGYYEQYF. The CDR3 DNA sequence: TGCGCCAGCAGCCAAGAGGTAGCGGGATACTACGAGCAGTACTTC. The chain recombines TRBV4-1 with TRBJ2-7, with 8 bases aligning to TRBD2. CDR3 length equals 15 residues. CDR1 is MGHRA, CDR2 YSYEKL, per germline. The V and J ends lost 0 bases and 3 bases, in that order; junction bases with no gene match: 4.

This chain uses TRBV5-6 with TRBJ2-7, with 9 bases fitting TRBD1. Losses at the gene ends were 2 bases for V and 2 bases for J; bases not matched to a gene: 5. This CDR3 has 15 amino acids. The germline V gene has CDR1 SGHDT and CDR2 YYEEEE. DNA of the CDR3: TGTGCCAGCAGCTTTTGGACAGGGGCGGCCTACGAGCAGTACTTC. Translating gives CASSFWTGAAYEQYF.

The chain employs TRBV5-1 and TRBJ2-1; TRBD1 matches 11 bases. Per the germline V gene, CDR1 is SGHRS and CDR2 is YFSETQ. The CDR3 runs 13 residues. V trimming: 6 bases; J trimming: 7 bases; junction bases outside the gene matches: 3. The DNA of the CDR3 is TGCGCCAGCAAGGGACAGGGGGTGAATGAGCAGTTCTTC. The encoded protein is CASKGQGVNEQFF.

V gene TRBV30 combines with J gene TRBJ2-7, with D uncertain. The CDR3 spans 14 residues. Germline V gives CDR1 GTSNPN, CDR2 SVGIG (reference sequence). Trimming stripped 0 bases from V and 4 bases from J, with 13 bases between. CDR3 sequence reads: CAWSVMRRRYEQYF. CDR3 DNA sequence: TGTGCCTGGAGTGTCATGAGGAGAAGATACGAGCAGTACTTC.

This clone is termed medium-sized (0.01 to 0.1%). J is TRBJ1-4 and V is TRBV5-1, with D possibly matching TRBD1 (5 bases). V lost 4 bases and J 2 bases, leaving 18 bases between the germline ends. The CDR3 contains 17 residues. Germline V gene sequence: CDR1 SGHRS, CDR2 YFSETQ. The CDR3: CASSPRGGEDTNEKLFF. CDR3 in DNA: TGCGCCAGCAGCCCCCGGGGAGGGGAGGATACTAATGAAAAACTGTTTTTT.

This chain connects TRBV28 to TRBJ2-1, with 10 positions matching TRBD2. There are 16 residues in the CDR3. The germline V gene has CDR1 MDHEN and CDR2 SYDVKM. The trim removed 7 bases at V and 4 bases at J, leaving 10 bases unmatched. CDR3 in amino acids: CASTKIAGGVYNEQFF. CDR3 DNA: TGTGCCAGCACTAAGATAGCGGGAGGAGTATACAATGAGCAGTTCTTC.

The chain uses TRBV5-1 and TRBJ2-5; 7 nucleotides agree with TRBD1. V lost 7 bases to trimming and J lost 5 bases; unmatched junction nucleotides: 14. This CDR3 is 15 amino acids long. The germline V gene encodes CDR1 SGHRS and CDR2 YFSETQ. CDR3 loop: CASARADRKAETQYF. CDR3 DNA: TGCGCCAGCGCCCGCGCGGACAGGAAGGCGGAGACCCAGTACTTC.